Listed here are 2 T cell receptor beta chains from one sample, sequenced in a study of shared clonotypes between healthy human individuals. Method: immunoSEQ multiplex PCR; TCRdb's copy keeps in-frame clones and lacks some. The sample lists over a million clones; about 98.5% were seen once. Material: naive CD4+ T cells sorted from blood. Subset defined: CD45RA+ positively selected. All receptors derive from a man aged 30 to 45 in good health.

V gene TRBV5-4 combines with J gene TRBJ1-1; 9 positions agree with TRBD1. Looked up from germline, CDR1 is SGHNT and CDR2 is YYREEE (reference sequence). Trimming at V came to 4 bases and at J to 3 bases, leaving 4 bases not matched to a gene. The CDR3 loop spans 14 amino acids. The CDR3 DNA follows: TGTGCCAGCAGCCTAGGACAGGGGCACACTGAAGCTTTCTTT. Amino acid sequence: CASSLGQGHTEAFF.

The chain carries TRBV28 and TRBJ1-4; possible D gene TRBD1, 6 bases. The CDR3 contains 12 residues. Trimming took off 6 bases at V and 8 bases at J, with 10 bases between the two ends. CDR1 and CDR2 from the germline V gene are MDHEN and SYDVKM. In DNA, the CDR3 is TGTGCCAGCAGCGGACAGACAGAAAAACTGTTTTTT. Protein product: CASSGQTEKLFF.